This is a list of T cell receptor beta chains from one sample in a study of T cells in Graves' hyperthyroidism and ophthalmopathy. TCRdb reprocessed the multiplex PCR reads via MiXCR and lists one record per CDR3 protein. The data show fewer than 650,000 distinct CDR3 sequences, with around 14% seen just once and roughly 7.1% held by the top ten. The sample taken for sequencing was blood. The receptors come from a woman younger than 30 with Graves' ophthalmopathy. CDR3s include the opening cysteine and the closing phenylalanine or tryptophan. D genes are given only for firm matches. Some rows mark clone size as missing; the rest say once, few, many or name a class of expanded clone.

d_call	v_call	clone_size	j_call	cdr3_nt	cdr3_aa
-	TRBV20-1	many	TRBJ1-1	TGCAGTGCGGGACCCCGGAACACTGAAGCTTTCTTT	CSAGPRNTEAFF
-	TRBV4-1	few	TRBJ2-7	TGCGCCAGCAGCTCCACCCGGGACGGCGACGAGCAGTACTTC	CASSSTRDGDEQYF
-	TRBV7-2	many	TRBJ1-1	TGTGCCAGCAGCCCCGTGGACACGAACACTGAAGCTTTCTTT	CASSPVDTNTEAFF
-	TRBV2	many	TRBJ2-7	TGTGCCAGCAGGTCTCTCTCCTACGAGCAGTACTTC	CASRSLSYEQYF
-	TRBV2	many	TRBJ2-7	TGTGCCAGCAGAGACCCGACAGGAAGCTACGAGCAGTACTTC	CASRDPTGSYEQYF
-	TRBV9	many	TRBJ2-5	TGTGCCAGCAGCGTAGCCTCGGGAGACTCCCAAGAGACCCAGTACTTC	CASSVASGDSQETQYF
TRBD1	TRBV10-3	few	TRBJ1-6	TGTGCCGTCGTTCCGGGACAGGATAATTCACCCCTCCACTTT	CAVVPGQDNSPLHF
TRBD1	TRBV7-8	many	TRBJ2-7	TGTGCCAGCAGCCCGACAGGGTGGTCTAACGAGCAGTACTTC	CASSPTGWSNEQYF
TRBD1	TRBV30	many	TRBJ2-7	TGTGCCTGGAGTCCTACAGGGGTAGGGGAGCAGTACTTC	CAWSPTGVGEQYF
TRBD2	TRBV3-1	many	TRBJ2-7	TGTGCCAGCAGCCAAGATGATTGGGGCGGGAGGTTAAACGAGCAGTACTTC	CASSQDDWGGRLNEQYF
-	TRBV28	many	TRBJ1-1	TGTGCCAGCACCCAGGGACCCCGTGCCTTCTTT	CASTQGPRAFF
-	TRBV13	-	TRBJ1-1	TGTGCCAGCAGCTTAGTCCGGGGGTGGGAGGTCAGGAACACTGAAGCTTTCTTT	CASSLVRGWEVRNTEAFF
TRBD2	TRBV7-9	-	TRBJ2-2	TGTGCCAGCAGCTTAGGGGGACTAGGGGCCCCGAACACCGGGGAGCTGTTTTTT	CASSLGGLGAPNTGELFF
TRBD2	TRBV7-8	many	TRBJ2-3	TGTGCCAGCAGCTTATCAGGACTAGCGGGAGATACGCAGTATTTT	CASSLSGLAGDTQYF
-	TRBV28	many	TRBJ2-1	TGTGCCACCTCGGGTAAGGGGCGCCCCCAACTAATGAATGAGCAGTTCTTC	CATSGKGRPQLMNEQFF
-	TRBV27	many	TRBJ1-5	TGTGCCAGCAGTTTCAGGGGACAACAGCCCCAGCATTTT	CASSFRGQQPQHF
-	TRBV6-4	many	TRBJ2-1	TGTGCCAGCAGTGAATCGTGGGAGAACTACAATGAGCAGTTCTTC	CASSESWENYNEQFF
-	TRBV27	many	TRBJ1-2	TGTGCCAGCAGTCCACACAGGGTTTTTCGCTATGGCTACACCTTC	CASSPHRVFRYGYTF
TRBD2	TRBV5-6	-	TRBJ2-4	TGTGCCAGCAGCTTGAGGGAGGGCCTGGACATTCAGTACTTC	CASSLREGLDIQYF
-	TRBV11-1	many	TRBJ1-2	TGTGCCAGCAGCTTATCGTCAGGACTGGATGGCTACACCTTC	CASSLSSGLDGYTF
TRBD2	TRBV12-3/TRBV12-4	once	TRBJ2-5	TGTGCCAGCAGTTTTAGAGGACTAGGGCACCAAGAGACCCAGTACTTC	CASSFRGLGHQETQYF
TRBD1	TRBV12-3/TRBV12-4	many	TRBJ2-7	TGTGCCAGCAGTTCCCCGGGACAGGGGAGATCCACCCCCTACGAGCAGTACTTC	CASSSPGQGRSTPYEQYF
-	TRBV4-3	-	TRBJ1-6	TGCGCCAGCAGCCAAGAGGGACTACCGGGCTCCTATAATTCACCCCTCCACTTT	CASSQEGLPGSYNSPLHF
-	TRBV2	many	TRBJ1-4	TGTGCCAGCAGCGGGACAACAACTAATGAAAAACTGTTTTTT	CASSGTTTNEKLFF
-	TRBV9	-	TRBJ2-3	TGTGCCAGCAGCGTAGGGGCAGCGGAGACACTAACAGATACGCAGTATTTT	CASSVGAAETLTDTQYF
-	TRBV28	many	TRBJ2-6	TGTGCCGTGCTTCGGAGGGCTGGGGCCAACGTCCTGACTTTC	CAVLRRAGANVLTF
TRBD1	TRBV10-3	few	TRBJ1-3	TGTGCCATCAGACCCCGACAGGGGGCACCGGGAGGAAACACCATATATTTT	CAIRPRQGAPGGNTIYF
-	TRBV12-3/TRBV12-4	-	TRBJ2-5	TGTGCCAGCAGTTTGGAGCCCGTGCGGGAGACCCAGTACTTC	CASSLEPVRETQYF
TRBD2	TRBV5-6	few	TRBJ2-7	TGTGCCAGCAGCTTGGTTTTTCTGGGGAGGGACTACGAGCAGTACTTC	CASSLVFLGRDYEQYF
TRBD1	TRBV14	-	TRBJ1-6	TGTGCCAGCAGGAAAGGACAGGGAGGATATAATTCACCCCTCCACTTT	CASRKGQGGYNSPLHF
TRBD2	TRBV19	-	TRBJ2-1	TGTGCCAGTACCCCAAGCGGGATACCGTTCAATGAGCAGTTCTTC	CASTPSGIPFNEQFF
-	TRBV4-1	many	TRBJ1-2	TGCGCCAGCAGCCCGAGGGAGCAGGGCAACTATGGCTACACCTTC	CASSPREQGNYGYTF
-	TRBV2	many	TRBJ2-2	TGTGCCAGCAGTGACCGGGGTAGCACCGGGGAGCTGTTTTTT	CASSDRGSTGELFF
-	TRBV9	-	TRBJ2-5	TGTGCCAGCAGCGTAGCAGAAAGGGGGACCCAGTACTTC	CASSVAERGTQYF
-	TRBV27	many	TRBJ1-5	TGTGCCAGCAGTACAAAAGGGGCAGGTCAGCCCCAGCATTTT	CASSTKGAGQPQHF
-	TRBV6-1	many	TRBJ2-5	TGTGCCAGCTGGTCCGTTGGAGAGACCCAGTACTTC	CASWSVGETQYF
-	TRBV3-1	-	TRBJ1-2	TGTGCCAGCAGCCAAGGAGCAGGGAACTATGGCTACACCTTC	CASSQGAGNYGYTF
-	TRBV7-2	many	TRBJ2-5	TGTGCCAGCAGGCCCCCCGCGGGAAGAGAGACCCAGTACTTC	CASRPPAGRETQYF
-	TRBV7-9	many	TRBJ2-1	TGTGCCAGCAGCTTTCCCGGGAGACCTGAAGAGCAGTTCTTC	CASSFPGRPEEQFF
TRBD1	TRBV11-2	-	TRBJ2-1	TGTGCCAGCAGCCCCCAGGGGGCGCGGGAGCAGTTCTTC	CASSPQGAREQFF
-	TRBV6-1	-	TRBJ2-1	TGTGCCAGCAGTGGGGGTCTCCCGGGGAGTTGGTCCTACAATGAGCAGTTCTTC	CASSGGLPGSWSYNEQFF
TRBD1	TRBV6-1	many	TRBJ2-7	TGTGCCAGCAGACTTCAAACAGGGGGCTACGAGCAGTACTTC	CASRLQTGGYEQYF
-	TRBV6-6	many	TRBJ2-1	TGTGCCAGCAGTTACTCGCTAGCGCCCGGTTCGAATGAGCAGTTCTTC	CASSYSLAPGSNEQFF
-	TRBV7-9	-	TRBJ2-7	TGTGCCAGCTCAGATGGGGGCGCAGAGCAGTACTTC	CASSDGGAEQYF
-	TRBV6-1	many	TRBJ2-5	TGTGCCAGCGGGAGGCAAGAGACCCAGTACTTC	CASGRQETQYF
-	TRBV6-2/TRBV6-3	many	TRBJ2-2	TGTGCCAGCAGTTCGGACCGACCTGTCGGTTTCCCCGGGGAGCTGTTTTTT	CASSSDRPVGFPGELFF
-	TRBV19	few	TRBJ2-1	TGTGCCAGTAGTATAGCAAGACACTCCCTAGGCAATGAGCAGTTCTTC	CASSIARHSLGNEQFF
-	TRBV6-2/TRBV6-3	-	TRBJ2-1	TGTGCCACCGGTGGGTTGACAGAGAGCTCCTACAATGAGCAGTTCTTC	CATGGLTESSYNEQFF
TRBD2	TRBV4-1	-	TRBJ2-3	TGCGCCAGCAGCCAAGAGGGGCCTCCTCGGCTAGCGGGAGCATCAGATACGCAGTATTTT	CASSQEGPPRLAGASDTQYF
-	TRBV3-1	few	TRBJ1-4	TGTGCCAGCAGCCCCTCCGAGAAGGACGGATGGCGTGAAAAACTGTTTTTT	CASSPSEKDGWREKLFF